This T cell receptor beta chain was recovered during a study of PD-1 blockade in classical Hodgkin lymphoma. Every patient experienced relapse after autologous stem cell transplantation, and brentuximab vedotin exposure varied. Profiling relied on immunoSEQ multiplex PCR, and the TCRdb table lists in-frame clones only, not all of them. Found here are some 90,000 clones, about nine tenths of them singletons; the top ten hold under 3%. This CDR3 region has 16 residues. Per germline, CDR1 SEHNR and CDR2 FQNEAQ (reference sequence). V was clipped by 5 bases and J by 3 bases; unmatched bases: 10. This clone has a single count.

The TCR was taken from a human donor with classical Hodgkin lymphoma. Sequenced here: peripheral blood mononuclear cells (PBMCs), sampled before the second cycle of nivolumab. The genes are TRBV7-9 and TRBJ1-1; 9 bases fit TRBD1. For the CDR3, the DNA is TGTGCCAGCAGCCGGATGGGGACAGGGAAGTACACTGAAGCTTTCTTT. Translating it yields CASSRMGTGKYTEAFF.